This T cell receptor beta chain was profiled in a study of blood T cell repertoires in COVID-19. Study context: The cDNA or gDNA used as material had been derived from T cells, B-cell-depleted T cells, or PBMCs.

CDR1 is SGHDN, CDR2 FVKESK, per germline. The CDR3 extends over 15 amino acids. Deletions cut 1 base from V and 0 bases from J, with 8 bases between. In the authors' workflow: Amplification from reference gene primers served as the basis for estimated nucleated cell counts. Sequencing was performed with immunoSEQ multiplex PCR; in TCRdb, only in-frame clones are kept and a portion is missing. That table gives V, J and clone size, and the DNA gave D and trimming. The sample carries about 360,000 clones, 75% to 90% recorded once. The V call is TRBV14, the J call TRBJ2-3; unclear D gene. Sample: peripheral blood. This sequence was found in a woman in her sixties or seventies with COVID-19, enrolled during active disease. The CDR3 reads CASSQGTSSTDTQYF. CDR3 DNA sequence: TGTGCCAGCAGCCAAGGAACTTCTAGCACAGATACGCAGTATTTT.